This T cell receptor (beta chain) was sequenced for a study of regulatory dendritic cells for organ transplantation. In its sample, this clone was seen a few times. V lost 4 bases, J lost 6 bases, and 16 bases lay in between. Germline loops: CDR1 SNHLY, CDR2 FYNNEI. CDR3 length: 14 residues. Produced via immunoSEQ multiplex PCR; TCRdb's table is partial and in-frame only. Of 25,000 or so clones listed, roughly 80% are singletons. The TCR sequence derives from a human donor in good health. Sequenced: naive CD4+ T cells from blood. Subset defined: CD45RA+ naive T cells. J is TRBJ2-7 and V is TRBV2; D remains unclear. The CDR3 DNA reads as TGTGCCAGCAGTGGAAGGTCAGGCCTCTCCGAGCAGTACTTC. Translation: CASSGRSGLSEQYF.